Listed below are T cell receptor beta chains from one sample, sequenced in a study of blood T cell repertoires in COVID-19. The table came from immunoSEQ multiplex PCR; TCRdb's copy has only in-frame clones and leaves some out. Among some 80,000 clones listed, 85% to 90% were seen once. Source material: peripheral blood. The receptor set was obtained from a human donor in a cohort sampled during active COVID-19. The CDR3 runs from the conserved cysteine through the conserved F or W. Fields, in order: D gene, J gene, V gene, clone size, CDR3 DNA, CDR3 protein. The D gene is left open where the match is weak. Not all rows give a size; the values are once, few, many and, for expanded clones, a class.

D gene: NA
J gene: TRBJ1-1
V gene: TRBV19
clone size: NA
CDR3 DNA: TGTGCCAGTATTGAATTCGCGGGATCCAACACTGAAGCTTTCTTT
CDR3 protein: CASIEFAGSNTEAFF

D gene: NA
J gene: TRBJ2-1
V gene: TRBV7-9
clone size: NA
CDR3 DNA: TGTGCCAGCAGCCGGGACTACAATGAGCAGTTCTTC
CDR3 protein: CASSRDYNEQFF

D gene: TRBD1
J gene: TRBJ1-6
V gene: TRBV19
clone size: NA
CDR3 DNA: TGTGCCAGTAGTACCGGGACAGAGAATTCACCCCTCCACTTT
CDR3 protein: CASSTGTENSPLHF

D gene: TRBD1
J gene: TRBJ2-7
V gene: TRBV4-3
clone size: NA
CDR3 DNA: TGCGCCAGCAGCCTTGGACAGGGTAGATACGAGCAGTACTTC
CDR3 protein: CASSLGQGRYEQYF

D gene: TRBD2
J gene: TRBJ2-2
V gene: TRBV5-1
clone size: NA
CDR3 DNA: TGCGCCAGCAGCCCTAGCGGCACCGGGGAGCTGTTTTTT
CDR3 protein: CASSPSGTGELFF

D gene: NA
J gene: TRBJ1-6
V gene: TRBV12-3/TRBV12-4
clone size: NA
CDR3 DNA: TGTGCCAGCACGGCGGGGGAGGGCTCACCCCTCCACTTT
CDR3 protein: CASTAGEGSPLHF

D gene: TRBD1
J gene: TRBJ2-5
V gene: TRBV7-2
clone size: NA
CDR3 DNA: TGTGCCAGCAGCTTAGCGGTGACAGGGGGCCAAGAGACCCAGTACTTC
CDR3 protein: CASSLAVTGGQETQYF

D gene: NA
J gene: TRBJ1-5
V gene: TRBV7-9
clone size: few
CDR3 DNA: TGTGCCAGCATCCAAACGCCACAGGATTATAGCAATCAGCCCCAGCATTTT
CDR3 protein: CASIQTPQDYSNQPQHF

D gene: TRBD1
J gene: TRBJ2-5
V gene: TRBV4-1
clone size: once
CDR3 DNA: TGCGCCAGCAGGCGACAGGGTGAGGAGACCCAGTACTTC
CDR3 protein: CASRRQGEETQYF

D gene: NA
J gene: TRBJ2-7
V gene: TRBV28
clone size: once
CDR3 DNA: TGTGCCAGCAGTGCCCCTAGTGGGAGGCCCTACGAGCAGTACTTC
CDR3 protein: CASSAPSGRPYEQYF

D gene: NA
J gene: TRBJ1-6
V gene: TRBV19
clone size: NA
CDR3 DNA: TGTGCCAGTAGTCCCCAGGAGGGAGGTTCACCCCTCCACTTT
CDR3 protein: CASSPQEGGSPLHF

D gene: TRBD1
J gene: TRBJ1-3
V gene: TRBV7-9
clone size: NA
CDR3 DNA: TGTGCCAGCAGCCACGGGACAGGTTCAGGAAACACCATATATTTT
CDR3 protein: CASSHGTGSGNTIYF

D gene: TRBD1
J gene: TRBJ2-5
V gene: TRBV12-3/TRBV12-4
clone size: NA
CDR3 DNA: TGTGCCAGCAGGCGGACAGGGCAAGAGACCCAGTACTTC
CDR3 protein: CASRRTGQETQYF

D gene: TRBD1
J gene: TRBJ1-2
V gene: TRBV5-4
clone size: NA
CDR3 DNA: TGTGCCAGCAGCTTAGTACAGGGGCTTGGTGGCTACACCTTC
CDR3 protein: CASSLVQGLGGYTF